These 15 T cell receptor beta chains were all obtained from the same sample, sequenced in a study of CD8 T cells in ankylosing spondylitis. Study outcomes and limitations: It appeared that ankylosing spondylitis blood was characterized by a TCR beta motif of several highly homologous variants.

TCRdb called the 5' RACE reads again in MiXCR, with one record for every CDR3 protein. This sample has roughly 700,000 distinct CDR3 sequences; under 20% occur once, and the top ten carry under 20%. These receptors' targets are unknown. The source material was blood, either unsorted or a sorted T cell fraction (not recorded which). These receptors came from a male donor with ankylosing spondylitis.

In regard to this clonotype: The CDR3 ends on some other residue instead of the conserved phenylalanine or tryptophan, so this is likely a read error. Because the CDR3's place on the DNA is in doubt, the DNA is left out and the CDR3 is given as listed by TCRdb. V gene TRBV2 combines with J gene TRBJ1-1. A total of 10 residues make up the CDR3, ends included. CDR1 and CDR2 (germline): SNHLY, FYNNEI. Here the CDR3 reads CASSLLGVAI.

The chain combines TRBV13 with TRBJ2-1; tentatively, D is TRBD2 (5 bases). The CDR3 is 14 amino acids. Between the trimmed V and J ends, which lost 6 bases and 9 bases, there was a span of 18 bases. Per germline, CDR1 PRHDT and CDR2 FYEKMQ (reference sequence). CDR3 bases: TGTGCCAGCAGTTTAAGTATTCAAGCGGTTGAGCAGTTCTTC. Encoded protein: CASSLSIQAVEQFF.

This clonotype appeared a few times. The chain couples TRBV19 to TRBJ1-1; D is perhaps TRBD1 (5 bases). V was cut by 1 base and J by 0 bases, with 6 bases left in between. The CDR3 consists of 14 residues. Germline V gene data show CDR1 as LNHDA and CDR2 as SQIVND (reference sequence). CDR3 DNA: TGTGCCAGTAGTATAGGGGGCCTGAACACTGAAGCTTTCTTT. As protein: CASSIGGLNTEAFF.

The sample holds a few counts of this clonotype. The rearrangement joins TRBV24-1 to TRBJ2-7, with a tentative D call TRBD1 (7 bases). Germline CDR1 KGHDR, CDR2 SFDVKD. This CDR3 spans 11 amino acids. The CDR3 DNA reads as TGTATGGGGGGACAGCCCTACGAGCAGTACTTC. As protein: CMGGQPYEQYF.

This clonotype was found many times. The CDR3 is CASSPRGDEQFF. The CDR3 nucleotides are TGTGCCAGCAGTCCCAGGGGCGATGAGCAGTTCTTC. This chain uses TRBV12-3 or TRBV12-4 with TRBJ2-1; D may be TRBD1 (6 bases). V lost 5 bases and J 8 bases, leaving 10 bases between the germline ends. This CDR3 has 12 amino acids.

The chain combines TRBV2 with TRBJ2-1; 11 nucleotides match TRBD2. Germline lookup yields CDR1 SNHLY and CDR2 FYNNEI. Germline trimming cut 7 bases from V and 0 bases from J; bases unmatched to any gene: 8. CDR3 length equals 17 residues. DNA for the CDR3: TGTGCCAGCATGGATCCTACTAGCGGGGGCTCCTACAATGAGCAGTTCTTC. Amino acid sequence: CASMDPTSGGSYNEQFF. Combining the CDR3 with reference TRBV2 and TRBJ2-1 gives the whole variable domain EPEVTQTPSHQVTQMGQEVILRCVPISNHLYFYWYRQILGQKVEFLVSFYNNEISEKSEIFDDQFSVERPDGSNFTLKIRSTKLEDSAMYFCASMDPTSGGSYNEQFFGPGTRLTVL.

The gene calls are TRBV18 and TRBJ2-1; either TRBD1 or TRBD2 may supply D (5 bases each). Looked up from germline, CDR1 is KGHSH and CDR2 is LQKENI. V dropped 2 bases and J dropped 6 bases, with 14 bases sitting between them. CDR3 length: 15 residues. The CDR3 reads CASSPRDPPSNEQFF. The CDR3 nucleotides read TGTGCCAGCTCACCAAGGGACCCCCCCAGCAATGAGCAGTTCTTC.

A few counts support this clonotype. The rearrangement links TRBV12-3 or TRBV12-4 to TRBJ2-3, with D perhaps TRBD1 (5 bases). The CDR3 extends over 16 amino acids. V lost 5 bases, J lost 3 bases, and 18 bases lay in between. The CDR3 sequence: CASSVGASSGTDTQYF. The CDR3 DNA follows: TGTGCCAGCAGTGTTGGGGCCTCGTCAGGGACAGATACGCAGTATTTT.

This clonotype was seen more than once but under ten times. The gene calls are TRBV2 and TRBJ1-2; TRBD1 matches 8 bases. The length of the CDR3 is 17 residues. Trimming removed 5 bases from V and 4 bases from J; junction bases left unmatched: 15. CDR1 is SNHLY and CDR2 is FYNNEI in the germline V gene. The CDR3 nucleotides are TGTGCCAGCAGTCATCCGAGGACAGGGTCGCGTGGCTATGGCTACACCTTC. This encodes CASSHPRTGSRGYGYTF. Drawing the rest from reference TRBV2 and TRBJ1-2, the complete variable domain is EPEVTQTPSHQVTQMGQEVILRCVPISNHLYFYWYRQILGQKVEFLVSFYNNEISEKSEIFDDQFSVERPDGSNFTLKIRSTKLEDSAMYFCASSHPRTGSRGYGYTFGSGTRLTVV.

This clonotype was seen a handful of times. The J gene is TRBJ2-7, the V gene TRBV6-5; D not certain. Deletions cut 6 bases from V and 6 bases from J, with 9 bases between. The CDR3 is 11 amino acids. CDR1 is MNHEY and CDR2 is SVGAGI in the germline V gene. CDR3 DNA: TGTGCCAGCAGAAGGGCTGCCGAGCAGTACTTC. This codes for CASRRAAEQYF.

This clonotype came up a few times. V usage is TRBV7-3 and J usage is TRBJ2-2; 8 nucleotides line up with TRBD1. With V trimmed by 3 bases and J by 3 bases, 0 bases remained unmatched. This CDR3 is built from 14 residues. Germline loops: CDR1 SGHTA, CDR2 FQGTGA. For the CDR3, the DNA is TGTGCCAGCAGCTTGGGACAGGACACCGGGGAGCTGTTTTTT. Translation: CASSLGQDTGELFF. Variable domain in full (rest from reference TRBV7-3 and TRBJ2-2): GAGVSQTPSNKVTEKGKYVELRCDPISGHTALYWYRQSLGQGPEFLIYFQGTGAADDSGLPNDRFFAVRPEGSVSTLKIQRTERGDSAVYLCASSLGQDTGELFFGEGSRLTVL.

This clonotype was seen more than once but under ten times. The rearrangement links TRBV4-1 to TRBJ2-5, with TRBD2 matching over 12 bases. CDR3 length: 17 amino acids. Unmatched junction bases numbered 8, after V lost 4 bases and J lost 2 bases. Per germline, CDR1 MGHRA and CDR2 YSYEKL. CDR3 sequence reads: CASSPRLAGGIQETQYF. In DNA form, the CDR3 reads TGCGCCAGCAGCCCCCGCCTAGCGGGGGGGATACAAGAGACCCAGTACTTC.

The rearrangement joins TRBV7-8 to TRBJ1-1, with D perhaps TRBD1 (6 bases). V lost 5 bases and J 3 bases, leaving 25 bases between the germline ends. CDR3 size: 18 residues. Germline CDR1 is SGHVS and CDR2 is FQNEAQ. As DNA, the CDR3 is TGTGCCAGCAGCCCCACATCGCCCGGGGGGGCAAAATACACTGAAGCTTTCTTT. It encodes CASSPTSPGGAKYTEAFF.

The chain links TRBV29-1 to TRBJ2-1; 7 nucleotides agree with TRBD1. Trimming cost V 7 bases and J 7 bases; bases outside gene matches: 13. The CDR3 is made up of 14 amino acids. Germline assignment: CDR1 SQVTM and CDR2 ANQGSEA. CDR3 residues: CSGGRTGFVNEQFF. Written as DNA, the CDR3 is TGCAGCGGGGGCCGGACAGGTTTTGTGAATGAGCAGTTCTTC.

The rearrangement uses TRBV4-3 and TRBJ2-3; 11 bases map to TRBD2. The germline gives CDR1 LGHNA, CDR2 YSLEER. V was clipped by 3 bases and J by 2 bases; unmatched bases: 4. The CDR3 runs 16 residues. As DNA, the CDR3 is TGCGCCAGCAGCCAGTCTAGCGGGAGGTCCACAGATACGCAGTATTTT. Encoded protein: CASSQSSGRSTDTQYF.